The 13 T cell receptor beta chains below all came from one sample that was sequenced in a study of T cells in Graves' hyperthyroidism and ophthalmopathy. What was amplified from RNA transcripts were TCR beta CDR3 regions. Carried out on the TCR CDR3, a first-round RT-PCR used the HTBI primer set. TCRdb itself ran the multiplex PCR reads through MiXCR, one entry per CDR3 protein. The sample includes approximately 530,000 distinct CDR3 sequences, 15% to 20% seen only once; the top ten take around 50%. Sequencing used blood. The receptors were gathered from a man aged 40-49 years with Graves' ophthalmopathy.

In this sample, this clonotype turned up a few times. The gene calls are TRBV10-3 and TRBJ2-3; TRBD2 aligns across 12 bases. The junction had 2 bases not matched to a gene; V was cut back by 6 bases and J by 4 bases. Per the germline V gene, CDR1 is ENHRY and CDR2 is SYGVKD. The CDR3 runs to 14 residues. CDR3 residues: CAIRLAGGADTQYF. Written as DNA, the CDR3 is TGTGCCATCAGGCTAGCGGGAGGGGCAGATACGCAGTATTTT.

In its sample, this clonotype was seen many times. The chain combines TRBV2 with TRBJ2-5; 9 positions match TRBD2. V was clipped by 6 bases and J by 2 bases; unmatched bases: 7. This CDR3 has 15 residues. Germline V gene lookup returns CDR1 SNHLY and CDR2 FYNNEI. CDR3 residues: CASSRSGRHQETQYF. CDR3 sequence (DNA): TGTGCCAGCAGCAGGAGCGGGAGGCATCAAGAGACCCAGTACTTC.

This clonotype came up a few times. The chain uses TRBV5-4 and TRBJ2-1, with 8 bases matching TRBD2. The CDR3 sequence is 16 residues long. V lost 4 bases, J lost 10 bases, and 16 bases stayed unmatched. Looked up from germline, CDR1 is SGHNT and CDR2 is YYREEE (reference sequence). This CDR3 reads CASSPSVAGGAGEQFF. The CDR3 nucleotides read TGTGCCAGCAGCCCCTCCGTTGCGGGAGGAGCAGGGGAGCAGTTCTTC. The entire variable domain, with the rest obtained from reference TRBV5-4 and TRBJ2-1, is as follows: ETGVTQSPTHLIKTRGQQVTLRCSSQSGHNTVSWYQQALGQGPQFIFQYYREEENGRGNFPPRFSGLQFPNYSSELNVNALELDDSALYLCASSPSVAGGAGEQFFGPGTRLTVL.

The chain joins TRBV6-5 to TRBJ1-4; 10 nucleotides agree with TRBD1. Trimming took 2 bases from V and 7 from J; bases not matched to a gene: 10. This CDR3 is built from 17 residues. The germline gives CDR1 MNHEY, CDR2 SVGAGI. The DNA for the CDR3 is TGTGCCAGCAGTTACACGGACAGACAGGGGGCGCGTGAAAAACTGTTTTTT. This gives the protein CASSYTDRQGAREKLFF.

This clonotype was observed many times. This sequence joins TRBV7-2 and TRBJ2-1, with a weak D call TRBD1 (6 bases). V dropped 5 bases and J dropped 8 bases, with 7 bases sitting between them. The CDR3 contains 11 residues. Germline V gene data show CDR1 as SGHTA and CDR2 as FQGNSA. CDR3 protein: CASSHRDEQFF. The CDR3 DNA sequence: TGTGCCAGCAGCCACAGGGATGAGCAGTTCTTC.

This clonotype was picked up many times. The rearrangement joins TRBV7-9 to TRBJ1-6; 10 bases align to TRBD1. J was trimmed by 10 bases and V by 5 bases; bases with no gene match: 8. Germline V gene lookup returns CDR1 SEHNR and CDR2 FQNEAQ (reference sequence). The CDR3 runs to 15 residues. The CDR3 nucleotides are TGTGCCAGCAGCGGGCGACAGGGGGCAGGATCACCCCTCCACTTT. Its translation: CASSGRQGAGSPLHF.

About this clonotype: A read error may be the cause here, since a much bigger clone is one base away. The genes are TRBV7-2 and TRBJ2-3, with 13 bases lining up with TRBD2. Germline CDR1 and CDR2: SGHTA and FQGNSA. CDR3 length: 16 residues. The CDR3: CAGSLGLAGGTDTQYF. Written as DNA, the CDR3 is TGTGCCGGCAGCCTTGGACTAGCGGGAGGCACAGATACGCAGTATTTT.

This clonotype was observed a few times. CDR3 in DNA: TGTGCCAGCAGCCCCGGACTTGACTCCAATGAGCAGTTCTTC. Protein: CASSPGLDSNEQFF. V gene TRBV5-4 combines with J gene TRBJ2-1, with D perhaps matching TRBD2 (5 bases). Germline CDR1 SGHNT, CDR2 YYREEE (reference sequence). There are 14 residues in the CDR3. Trimming stripped 4 bases from V and 6 bases from J, with 14 bases between.

This clonotype occurred many times. The chain joins TRBV2 to TRBJ2-1, with 16 bases matching TRBD2. V was pared by 3 bases and J by 9 bases, with 2 bases of the junction left unmatched. In germline, CDR1 is SNHLY, CDR2 FYNNEI. This CDR3 is built from 15 residues. As DNA, the CDR3 is TGTGCCAGCAGTGAGGGGACTAGCGGGAGGGGTGAGCAGTTCTTC. Residues: CASSEGTSGRGEQFF. The whole variable domain, remainder taken from reference TRBV2 and TRBJ2-1, is EPEVTQTPSHQVTQMGQEVILRCVPISNHLYFYWYRQILGQKVEFLVSFYNNEISEKSEIFDDQFSVERPDGSNFTLKIRSTKLEDSAMYFCASSEGTSGRGEQFFGPGTRLTVL.

This clonotype was counted a few times. This chain uses TRBV12-3 or TRBV12-4 with TRBJ2-2, with 11 bases matching TRBD2. J was trimmed by 3 bases and V by 6 bases; bases with no gene match: 6. The CDR3 covers 16 residues. The CDR3 loop is CASSHTSGRHTGELFF. As DNA, the CDR3 is TGTGCCAGCAGCCACACTAGCGGGAGACACACCGGGGAGCTGTTTTTT.

This clonotype showed up just a few times. CDR3 residues: CAWRKLQGRNTEAFF. CDR3 nucleotide sequence: TGTGCCTGGAGAAAACTCCAGGGCAGGAACACTGAAGCTTTCTTT. The rearrangement links TRBV30 to TRBJ1-1; maybe TRBD1 (5 bases). This CDR3 has 15 residues. Germline V gene lookup returns CDR1 GTSNPN and CDR2 SVGIG (reference sequence). Between the trimmed V and J ends, which lost 3 bases and 1 base, there was a span of 15 bases.

The J gene is TRBJ2-1, the V gene TRBV12-3 or TRBV12-4, with D hard to call. This CDR3 has 15 amino acids. Trimming shortened V by 5 bases and J by 6 bases, and 17 bases separated the two germline ends. The CDR3, as DNA: TGTGCCAGCAGTCCCGGCCCTAGGGTGTTCAATGAGCAGTTCTTC. Amino acid sequence: CASSPGPRVFNEQFF.

The chain uses TRBV28 and TRBJ1-5, with 9 bases aligning to TRBD1. With 4 bases clipped from V and 4 bases from J, the junction kept 8 bases outside the gene matches. The CDR3 is 16 residues long. Germline V gene sequence: CDR1 MDHEN, CDR2 SYDVKM. CDR3 sequence: CASSSAAGTGNQPQHF. Here the CDR3 DNA reads TGTGCCAGCAGTTCGGCCGCCGGGACAGGGAATCAGCCCCAGCATTTT.